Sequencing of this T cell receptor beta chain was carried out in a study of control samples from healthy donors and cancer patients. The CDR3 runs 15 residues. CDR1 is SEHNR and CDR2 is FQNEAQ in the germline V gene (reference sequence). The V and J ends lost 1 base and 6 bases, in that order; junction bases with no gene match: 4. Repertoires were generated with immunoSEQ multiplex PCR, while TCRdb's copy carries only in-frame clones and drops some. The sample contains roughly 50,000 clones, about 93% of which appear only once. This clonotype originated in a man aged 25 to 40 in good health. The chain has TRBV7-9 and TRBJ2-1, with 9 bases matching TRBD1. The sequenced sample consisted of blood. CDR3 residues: CASSLGDRDRNEQFF. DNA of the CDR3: TGTGCCAGCAGCTTAGGGGACAGGGATCGCAATGAGCAGTTCTTC.